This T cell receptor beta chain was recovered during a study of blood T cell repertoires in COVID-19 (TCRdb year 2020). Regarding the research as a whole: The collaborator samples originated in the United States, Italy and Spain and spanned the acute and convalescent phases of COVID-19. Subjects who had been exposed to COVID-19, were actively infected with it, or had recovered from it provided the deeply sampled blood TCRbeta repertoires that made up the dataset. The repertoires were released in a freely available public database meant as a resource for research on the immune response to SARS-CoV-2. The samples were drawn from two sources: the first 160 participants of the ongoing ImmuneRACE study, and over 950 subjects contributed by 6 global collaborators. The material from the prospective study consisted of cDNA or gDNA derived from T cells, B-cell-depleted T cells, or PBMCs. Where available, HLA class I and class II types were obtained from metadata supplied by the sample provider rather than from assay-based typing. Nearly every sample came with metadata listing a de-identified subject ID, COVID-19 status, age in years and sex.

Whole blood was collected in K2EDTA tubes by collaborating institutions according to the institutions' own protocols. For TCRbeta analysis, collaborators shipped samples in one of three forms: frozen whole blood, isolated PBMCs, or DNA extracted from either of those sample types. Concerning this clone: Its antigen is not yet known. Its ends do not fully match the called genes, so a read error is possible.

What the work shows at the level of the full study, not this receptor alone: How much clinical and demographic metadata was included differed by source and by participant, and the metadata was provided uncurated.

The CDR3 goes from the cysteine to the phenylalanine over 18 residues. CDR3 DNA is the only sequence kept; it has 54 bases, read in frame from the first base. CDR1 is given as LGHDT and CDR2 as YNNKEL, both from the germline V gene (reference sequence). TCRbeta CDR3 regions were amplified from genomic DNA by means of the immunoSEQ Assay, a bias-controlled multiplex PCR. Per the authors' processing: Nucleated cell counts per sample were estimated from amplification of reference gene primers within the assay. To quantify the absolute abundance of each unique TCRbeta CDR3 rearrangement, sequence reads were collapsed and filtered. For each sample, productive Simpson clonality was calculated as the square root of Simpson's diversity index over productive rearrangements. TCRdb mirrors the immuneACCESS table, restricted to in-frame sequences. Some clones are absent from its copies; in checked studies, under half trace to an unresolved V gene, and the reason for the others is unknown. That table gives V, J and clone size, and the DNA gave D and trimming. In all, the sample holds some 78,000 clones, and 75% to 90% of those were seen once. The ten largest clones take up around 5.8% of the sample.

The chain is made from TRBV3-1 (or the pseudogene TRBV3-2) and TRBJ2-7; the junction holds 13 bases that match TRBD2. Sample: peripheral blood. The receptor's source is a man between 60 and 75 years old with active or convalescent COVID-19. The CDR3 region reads CTSSQGSFGTSGAYEQYF. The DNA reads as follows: TGTACCAGCAGCCAAGGATCCTTCGGGACTAGCGGGGCCTACGAGCAGTACTTC.